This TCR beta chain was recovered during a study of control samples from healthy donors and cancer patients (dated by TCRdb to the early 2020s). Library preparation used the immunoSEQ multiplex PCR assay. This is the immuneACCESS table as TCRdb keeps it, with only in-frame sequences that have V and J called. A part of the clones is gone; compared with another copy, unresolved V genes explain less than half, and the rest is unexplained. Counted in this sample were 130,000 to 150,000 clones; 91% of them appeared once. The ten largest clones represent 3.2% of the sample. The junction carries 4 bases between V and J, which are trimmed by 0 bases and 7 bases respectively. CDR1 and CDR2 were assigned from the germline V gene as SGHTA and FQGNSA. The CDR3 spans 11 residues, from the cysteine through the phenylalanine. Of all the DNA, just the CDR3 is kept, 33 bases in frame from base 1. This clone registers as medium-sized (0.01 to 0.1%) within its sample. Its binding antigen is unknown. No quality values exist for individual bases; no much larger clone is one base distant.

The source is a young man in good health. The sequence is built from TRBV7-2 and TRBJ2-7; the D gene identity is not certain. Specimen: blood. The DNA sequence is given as TGTGCCAGCAGCTTAGCGCGGGAGCAGTACTTC. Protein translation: CASSLAREQYF.